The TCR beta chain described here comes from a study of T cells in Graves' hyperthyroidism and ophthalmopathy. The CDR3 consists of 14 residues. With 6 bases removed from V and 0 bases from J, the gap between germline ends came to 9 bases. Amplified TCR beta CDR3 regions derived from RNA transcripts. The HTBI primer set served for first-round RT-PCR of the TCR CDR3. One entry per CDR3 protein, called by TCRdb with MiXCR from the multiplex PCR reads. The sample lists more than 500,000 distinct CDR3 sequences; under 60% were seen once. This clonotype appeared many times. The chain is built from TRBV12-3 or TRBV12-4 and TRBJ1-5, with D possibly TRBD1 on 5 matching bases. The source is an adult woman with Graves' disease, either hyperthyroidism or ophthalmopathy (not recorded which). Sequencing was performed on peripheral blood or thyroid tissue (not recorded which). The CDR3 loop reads CASRWGGSNQPQHF. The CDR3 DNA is TGTGCCAGCAGGTGGGGCGGTAGCAATCAGCCCCAGCATTTT.